A single sample is the source of the 13 T cell receptor beta chains below, sequenced in a study of cytomegalovirus exposure and HLA in healthy donors (dated 2017 in TCRdb). Libraries were built with the immunoSEQ multiplex PCR assay. For the multiplex PCR, a mixture combining 60 forward primers for TCR Vbeta segments and 13 reverse primers for TCR Jbeta segments was used. TCRdb took this table from immuneACCESS and kept in-frame rearrangements with V and J called. Such tables lack part of the clones; where checked against another copy, unresolved V genes explain under half of the gap, and the rest is unexplained. The record for this sample contains about 46,000 clones. The ten largest clones add up to under 1.3% of the sample. Sequencing used PBMCs. These receptors were obtained from a woman aged 40 to 55 in good health and CMV-seronegative.

The chain links TRBV6-6 to TRBJ1-2; unclear D gene. CDR1 and CDR2 (germline): MNHNY, SVGAGI (reference sequence). This CDR3 spans 15 amino acids. V dropped 2 bases and J dropped 4 bases, with 14 bases sitting between them. CDR3 in DNA: TGTGCCAGCAGTTACCTCACTGCAGGTCCCTATGGCTACACCTTC. As protein: CASSYLTAGPYGYTF.

The J gene is TRBJ1-1, the V gene TRBV4-3, with no clear D. Trimming left V 0 bases short and J 8 bases short, with 19 bases between. Germline assignment: CDR1 LGHNA and CDR2 YSLEER. The CDR3 sequence is 16 residues long. CDR3 nucleotide sequence: TGCGCCAGCAGCCAAGATATTGCATCCCGATCGGTAGAAGCTTTCTTT. Protein sequence: CASSQDIASRSVEAFF.

This sequence joins TRBV6-1 and TRBJ1-2, with D unresolved. The germline CDR1 and CDR2 sequences are MNHNS and SASEGT. The CDR3 consists of 17 residues. Trimming left V 4 bases short and J 3 bases short, with 21 bases between. DNA of the CDR3: TGTGCCAGCAGTGTCTCCTTTGTACGGAGGGTGGACTATGGCTACACCTTC. Protein: CASSVSFVRRVDYGYTF.

V is TRBV29-1 and J is TRBJ2-3; perhaps TRBD2 as D (5 bases). The ends were cut back, 0 bases at V and 4 bases at J, with 11 bases in the middle. Germline V gene data show CDR1 as SQVTM and CDR2 as ANQGSEA. This CDR3 region has 14 residues. DNA of the CDR3: TGCAGCGTTGAAGATGGATCACTAGCAGATACGCAGTATTTT. Its translation is CSVEDGSLADTQYF.

The chain links TRBV12-5 to TRBJ1-2, with 11 bases matching TRBD1. The CDR3 length is 14 residues. Trimming took 5 bases from V and 4 from J; bases not matched to a gene: 3. Germline values: CDR1 LGHNT, CDR2 FRNRAP. CDR3 sequence reads: CASGPGQGAYGYTF. DNA of the CDR3: TGTGCTAGTGGTCCCGGACAGGGGGCCTATGGCTACACCTTC.

V usage is TRBV15 and J usage is TRBJ2-1; D not resolved. The CDR3 totals 16 residues. In germline, CDR1 is LNHNV, CDR2 YYDKDF (reference sequence). Trimming shortened V by 4 bases and J by 3 bases, and 16 bases separated the two germline ends. CDR3 loop: CATSTQRLTGYNEQFF. The CDR3 DNA sequence: TGTGCCACCAGCACCCAACGACTTACTGGCTACAATGAGCAGTTCTTC.

V gene TRBV7-2 combines with J gene TRBJ1-2; D might be TRBD1 (5 bases). Trimming removed 1 base from V and 0 bases from J, with 12 bases in between. In germline, CDR1 is SGHTA, CDR2 FQGNSA. CDR3 length: 16 amino acids. The CDR3 region is CASSLGLRRANYGYTF. In nucleotides, the CDR3 is TGTGCCAGCAGCTTAGGATTGCGCAGGGCTAACTATGGCTACACCTTC.

The chain is built from TRBV29-1 and TRBJ2-3, with D tentatively TRBD2 (5 bases). This CDR3 is 14 amino acids long. The V end lost 6 bases, the J end lost 2 bases, and 15 bases lay between the germline ends. CDR1 is SQVTM and CDR2 is ANQGSEA in the germline V gene. The CDR3 DNA reads as TGCAGCGTGAGGGCGAAGCGGTCCACAGATACGCAGTATTTT. This gives the protein CSVRAKRSTDTQYF.

J is TRBJ2-5 and V is TRBV5-1; 10 bases match TRBD1. The CDR3 length is 14 residues. The V and J ends lost 2 bases and 3 bases, in that order; junction bases with no gene match: 1. The germline CDR1 and CDR2 sequences are SGHRS and YFSETQ. DNA of the CDR3: TGCGCCAGCAGCTTAGGGACAGGGGAAGAGACCCAGTACTTC. Translating it yields CASSLGTGEETQYF.

The V call is TRBV28, the J call TRBJ1-2; no definite D call. This CDR3 is built from 14 residues. Germline values: CDR1 MDHEN, CDR2 SYDVKM. Trimming pared 2 bases from V and 2 bases from J, leaving 9 bases between. The CDR3 here is CASSLIERNYGYTF. In DNA, the CDR3 is TGTGCCAGCAGTTTAATCGAGAGGAACTATGGCTACACCTTC.

The genes are TRBV29-1 and TRBJ2-3; D remains unclear. The CDR3 covers 14 residues. Per the germline V gene, CDR1 is SQVTM and CDR2 is ANQGSEA. V shed 6 bases and J shed 4 bases, with 17 bases lying between them. The chain's CDR3 is CSVTQSAWADTQYF. CDR3 in DNA: TGCAGCGTCACCCAAAGCGCCTGGGCAGATACGCAGTATTTT.

The chain combines TRBV28 with TRBJ1-5; D possibly corresponds to TRBD1 (6 bases). Per germline, CDR1 MDHEN and CDR2 SYDVKM. V shed 5 bases and J shed 7 bases, with 9 bases lying between them. This CDR3 spans 12 amino acids. CDR3 coding DNA: TGTGCCAGCAGTGTCACAGGGCAGCCCCAGCATTTT. Protein sequence: CASSVTGQPQHF.

The chain recombines TRBV14 with TRBJ1-2; 7 bases map to TRBD1. The CDR3 runs to 15 residues. Germline-derived CDR1 and CDR2 are SGHDN and FVKESK. V trimming: 6 bases; J trimming: 3 bases; junction bases outside the gene matches: 10. CDR3 loop: CASRRPGQWYYGYTF. CDR3 in DNA: TGTGCCAGCAGACGACCGGGACAGTGGTACTATGGCTACACCTTC.